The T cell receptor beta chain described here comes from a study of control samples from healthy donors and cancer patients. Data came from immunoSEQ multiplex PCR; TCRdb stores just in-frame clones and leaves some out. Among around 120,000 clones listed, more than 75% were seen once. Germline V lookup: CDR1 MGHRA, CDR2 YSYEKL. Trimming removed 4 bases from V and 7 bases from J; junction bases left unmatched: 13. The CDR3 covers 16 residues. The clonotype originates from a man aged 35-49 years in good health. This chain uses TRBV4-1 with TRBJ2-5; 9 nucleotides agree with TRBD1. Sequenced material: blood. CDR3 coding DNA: TGCGCCAGCAGCCGAACCGGGACAGGGATGATACGGACCCAGTACTTC. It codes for CASSRTGTGMIRTQYF.